Listed below are T cell receptor beta chains from one sample, sequenced in a study of identical twins. From the 5' RACE reads, TCRdb called clonotypes with MiXCR, one entry per CDR3 protein. This table has hundreds of thousands of distinct CDR3 sequences, around an eighth appearing once. These data were also filed under a second study, of yellow fever vaccine responses in identical twins.

Material: PBMCs. The receptors stem from a woman between 18 and 30 years old in good health. CDR3s leave out the opening cysteine and the closing phenylalanine or tryptophan.

V gene	CDR3 protein
TRBV28	ASSSGLAGGPTYEQY
TRBV20-1	SARDLNVPYNEQF
TRBV5-1	ASSFTAATTEAF
TRBV5-6	ASSYGLLYNEQF
TRBV7-7	ASSGGGRTQY
TRBV19	ASNRGFSYNEQF
TRBV6-5	VSGGATDTQY
TRBV7-9	ASSLFGGEAF
TRBV25-1	ASSGRDGAYGDTQY
TRBV10-3	AIRGLPFEGANVLT
TRBV5-1	ASSRSLEEKLF
TRBV5-1	ASSWTFLGGRNTEAF
TRBV29-1	SVETREQF
TRBV6-1	ASALMGTGWETQY
TRBV2	ASSDRGNNQPQH
TRBV2	ASSGERLNSPLH
TRBV25-1	ASSEMNTEAF
TRBV13	ASSPVLGSDEQF
TRBV25-1	ARRAEPRSYEQY
TRBV6-2/TRBV6-3	ASSYILGTGGYDTQY
TRBV12-3/TRBV12-4	ASQLYGGNSPLH
TRBV3-1	AICSAELSRGHTDTQY
TRBV20-1	SARDPATLSYEQY
TRBV20-1	SARDLAGVYNEQF
TRBV24-1	ATSDLAGTSGRTTDTQY
TRBV3-1	ASSQVLTGVIGELF
TRBV7-8	ASSIRLAGGTDTQY
TRBV7-6	ASSLGGDRGVYEQY
TRBV29-1	SVESSGSMSTGELF
TRBV28	ASSSQGGGQETQY
TRBV29-1	SVERQGGYT
TRBV5-6	ASSLNTWEQF
TRBV4-1	ASSQGDRRATGELF
TRBV6-1	ASSEATGRFNYGYT
TRBV28	ASCDTGARETQY
TRBV5-1	ASSWGQQRNTIY
TRBV4-1	ASSQAGYLGGEQY
TRBV6-1	ATWDPPWRSQY
TRBV5-1	ASSLSGSGRSPLH
TRBV6-5	ASSYSTSGRYTGELF
TRBV6-1	ASTQGNEQF
TRBV7-6	ASSLAPASGPFNEQF
TRBV4-1	ASNQGPRNNTDTQY
TRBV20-1	SATPRVGNTIY
TRBV4-2	ASSPRTSGVSGANVLT
TRBV20-1	SASLGGTTEAF
TRBV3-1	ASSQDWATGETQY
TRBV12-3/TRBV12-4	ASSPRAGGTREQF
TRBV7-6	ASSRTQGVGEQF
TRBV20-1	SANVRQGDSPLH
TRBV25-1	ASSGKGAKNEKLF
TRBV2	ASSQVAGSTPGELF
TRBV29-1	SVESSPGGNEQF
TRBV20-1	SARFSFIGELF
TRBV20-1	SAISRGLPYNEQF
TRBV11-3	ASSPSPPTGTTGELF
TRBV20-1	SARDDLGDGYT
TRBV4-2	ASSLNSGGLNEAF
TRBV9	ASSVAAGSYNEQF